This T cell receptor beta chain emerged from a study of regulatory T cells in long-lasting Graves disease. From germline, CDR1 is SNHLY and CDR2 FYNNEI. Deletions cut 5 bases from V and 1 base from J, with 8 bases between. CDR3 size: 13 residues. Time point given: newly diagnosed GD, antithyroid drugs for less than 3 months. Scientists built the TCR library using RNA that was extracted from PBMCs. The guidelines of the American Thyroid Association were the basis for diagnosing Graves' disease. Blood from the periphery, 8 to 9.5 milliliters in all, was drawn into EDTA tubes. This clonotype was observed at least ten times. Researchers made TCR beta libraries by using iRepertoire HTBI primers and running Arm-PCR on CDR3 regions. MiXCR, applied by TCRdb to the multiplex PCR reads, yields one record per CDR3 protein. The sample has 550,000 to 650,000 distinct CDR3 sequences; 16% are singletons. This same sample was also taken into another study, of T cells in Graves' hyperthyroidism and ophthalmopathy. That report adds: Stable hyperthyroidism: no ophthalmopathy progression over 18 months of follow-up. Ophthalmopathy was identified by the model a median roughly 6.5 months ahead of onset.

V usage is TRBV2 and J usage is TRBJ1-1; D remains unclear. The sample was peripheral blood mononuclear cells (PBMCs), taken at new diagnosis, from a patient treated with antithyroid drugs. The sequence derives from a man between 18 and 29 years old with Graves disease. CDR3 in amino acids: CASSLDTNTEAFF. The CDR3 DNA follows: TGTGCCAGCAGTCTAGATACGAACACTGAAGCTTTCTTT.